This T cell receptor (beta chain) was sequenced in a study of cytomegalovirus exposure and HLA in healthy donors. As for the study in general: Of around 400 genotyped donors, roughly 80% grouped in the Caucasian-associated ancestry cluster. Study outcomes and limitations: According to the study, around 180 TCR beta chains were cytomegalovirus-associated. For most TCR sequences rarity was the rule, although some public TCRs occurred in many donors.

Amplification used 60 Vbeta primers and 13 Jbeta primers. Some clones are missing from TCRdb's copy, which holds only in-frame ones; the method was immunoSEQ multiplex PCR. The table has about 130,000 clones, approximately 80% seen once; the top ten hold 2% to 2.5%. Germline CDR1 is SQVTM and CDR2 is ANQGSEA. The CDR3 consists of 12 residues. V was shortened by 6 bases and J by 6 bases, with 14 bases between the two germline ends. Unrecorded immune exposure was likely among donors, who were nominally healthy when sampled. Note on this clone: Its antigen is still unknown.

The receptor was derived from a man aged 25 to 45 in good health and CMV-seronegative. The sequenced sample was PBMCs. This chain connects TRBV29-1 to TRBJ1-1, with TRBD1 as a possible D gene (6 bases). CDR3 residues: CSVPEGGPEAFF. CDR3 DNA: TGCAGCGTCCCTGAGGGGGGGCCTGAAGCTTTCTTT.